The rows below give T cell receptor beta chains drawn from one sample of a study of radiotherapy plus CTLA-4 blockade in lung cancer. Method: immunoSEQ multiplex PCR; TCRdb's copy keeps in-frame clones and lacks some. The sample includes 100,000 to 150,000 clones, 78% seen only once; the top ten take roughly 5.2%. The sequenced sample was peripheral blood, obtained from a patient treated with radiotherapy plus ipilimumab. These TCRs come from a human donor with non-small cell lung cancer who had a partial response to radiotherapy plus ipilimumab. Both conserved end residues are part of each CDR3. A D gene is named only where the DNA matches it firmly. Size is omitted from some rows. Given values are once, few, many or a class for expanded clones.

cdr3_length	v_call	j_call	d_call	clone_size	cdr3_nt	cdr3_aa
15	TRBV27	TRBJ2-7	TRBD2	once	TGTGCCAGCAGTTTCGTGGGGGGACTAGACTACGAGCAGTACTTC	CASSFVGGLDYEQYF
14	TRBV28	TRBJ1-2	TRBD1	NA	TGTGCCAGCAGTTTAGTACAGGGGGCGATAGGCTACACCTTC	CASSLVQGAIGYTF
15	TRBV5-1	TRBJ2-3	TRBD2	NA	TGCGCCAGCAGCTCCCTAGCGGGAGTTGCAGATACGCAGTATTTT	CASSSLAGVADTQYF
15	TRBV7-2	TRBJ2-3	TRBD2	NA	TGTGCCAGCAGCTTAAACGGGGGGGTCACAGATACGCAGTATTTT	CASSLNGGVTDTQYF
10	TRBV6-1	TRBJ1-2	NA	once	TGTGCCAGCAGTGACGCCGGGGTGTACTTC	CASSDAGVYF
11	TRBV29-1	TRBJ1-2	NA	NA	TGCAGCGCAGCCCAGGGTCCTGGCTACACCTTC	CSAAQGPGYTF
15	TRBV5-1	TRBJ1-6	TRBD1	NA	TGCGCCAGCAGCTTGGAGGGCAGGGGGGATTCACCCCTCCACTTT	CASSLEGRGDSPLHF
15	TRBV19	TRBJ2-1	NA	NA	TGTGCCAGTAGTATAGGCGTGAGCTCCTACAATGAGCAGTTCTTC	CASSIGVSSYNEQFF
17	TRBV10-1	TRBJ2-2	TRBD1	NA	TGCGCCAGCAGTGACCCGAGACAGGGGGCGAACACCGGGGAGCTGTTTTTT	CASSDPRQGANTGELFF
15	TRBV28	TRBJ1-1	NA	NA	TGTGCCAGCAGTTTAAGTCGAACGGGGAACACTGAAGCTTTCTTT	CASSLSRTGNTEAFF
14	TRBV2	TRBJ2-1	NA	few	TGTGCCAGCAGTGACCGTGGGGGAGCGGGTGAGCAGTTCTTC	CASSDRGGAGEQFF
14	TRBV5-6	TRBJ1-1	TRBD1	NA	TGTGCCAGCAGCTCCGGGACAGGGGCTGCGGGAGCTTTCTTT	CASSSGTGAAGAFF
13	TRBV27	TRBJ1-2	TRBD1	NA	TGTGCCAGCAGCCCCGGGACAGAATATGGCTACACCTTC	CASSPGTEYGYTF
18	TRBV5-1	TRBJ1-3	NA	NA	TGCGCCAGCAGCTTCCATTCCGCAAACAGGGAACCTGGAAACACCATATATTTT	CASSFHSANREPGNTIYF
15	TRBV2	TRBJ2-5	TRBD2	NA	TGTGCCAGCAGTTGGGGACTAGCGGGAAAAGAGACCCAGTACTTC	CASSWGLAGKETQYF
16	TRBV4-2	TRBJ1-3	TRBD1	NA	TGTGCCAGCAGCCCCGGGGGACAGGGAGTCGGAAACACCATATATTTT	CASSPGGQGVGNTIYF
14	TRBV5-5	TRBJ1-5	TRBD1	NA	TGTGCCAGCAGCTCCGGACAGGGTCCTCAGCCCCAGCATTTT	CASSSGQGPQPQHF
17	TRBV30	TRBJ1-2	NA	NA	TGTGCCTGGAGCTTACATGGGTCCTCACTAGTTAGGGAAGGCTACACCTTC	CAWSLHGSSLVREGYTF
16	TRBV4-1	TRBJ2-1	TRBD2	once	TGCGCCAGCAGCCCTCAGGTGCCTAGCGGGAAACGTGAGCAGTTCTTC	CASSPQVPSGKREQFF
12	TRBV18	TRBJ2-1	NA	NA	TGTGCCAGCTCCCCCGCCAGCGGTGAGCAGTTCTTC	CASSPASGEQFF
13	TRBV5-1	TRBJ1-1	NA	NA	TGCGCCAGCAGACAAGGAGTCCTGACTGAAGCTTTCTTT	CASRQGVLTEAFF
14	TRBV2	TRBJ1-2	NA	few	TGTGCCAGCAGTGACGACTTTCTAGACTATGGCTACACCTTC	CASSDDFLDYGYTF
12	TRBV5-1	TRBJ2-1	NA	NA	TGCGCCAGCAACCAGCGTGGAAATGAGCAGTTCTTC	CASNQRGNEQFF
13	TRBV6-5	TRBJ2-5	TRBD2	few	TGTGCCAGCATGGTAGCGGGAAGGGAGACCCAGTACTTC	CASMVAGRETQYF
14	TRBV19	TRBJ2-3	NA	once	TGTGCCAGTACCAGGGCCCTGGGCGTAGATACGCAGTATTTT	CASTRALGVDTQYF
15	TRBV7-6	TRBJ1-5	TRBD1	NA	TGTGCCAGCAGCTTAGGCGGGACAGGGAATCAGCCCCAGCATTTT	CASSLGGTGNQPQHF
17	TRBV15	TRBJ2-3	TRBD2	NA	TGTGCCACCAGCAGACCCAGCGGGAGGGCCAAGAGAGATACGCAGTATTTT	CATSRPSGRAKRDTQYF
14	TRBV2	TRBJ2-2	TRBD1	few	TGTGCCAGCAGCCCAAACAGGGGAACCGGGGAGCTGTTTTTT	CASSPNRGTGELFF